This T cell receptor beta chain is drawn from a study of blood T cell repertoires in COVID-19. The CDR3 contains 15 residues. Per the germline V gene, CDR1 is SNHLY and CDR2 is FYNNEI. Losses at the gene ends were 6 bases for V and 3 bases for J; bases not matched to a gene: 3. The table came from immunoSEQ multiplex PCR; TCRdb's copy has only in-frame clones and leaves some out. The sample contains 240,000 or so clones, approximately 80% of which appear only once. A few counts support this clone. The specimen sequenced was peripheral blood. J is TRBJ2-6 and V is TRBV2; TRBD1 agrees at 9 bases. The sequence was collected from a man aged 30 to 39 who had recovered from COVID-19. CDR3 in amino acids: CASRQGAFGANVLTF. DNA for the CDR3: TGTGCCAGCAGACAGGGGGCATTTGGGGCCAACGTCCTGACTTTC.